This T cell receptor beta chain came from a study of blood T cell repertoires in COVID-19. At the level of the study: Material from acute and convalescent COVID-19 was sourced from the United States, Italy and Spain. T cells, B-cell-depleted T cells, or PBMCs provided the cDNA or gDNA that served as material.

The CDR3 runs 13 residues. Per the germline V gene, CDR1 is MDHEN and CDR2 is SYDVKM. The ends lost 5 bases at V and 3 bases at J; junction bases unmatched: 2. Original analysis: The assay estimated nucleated cells by amplifying reference gene primers. The repertoire was sequenced with immunoSEQ multiplex PCR; TCRdb's copy has only in-frame clones and lacks some. The V and J calls and clone size come from that table; D and trimming were worked out from the DNA. Among 200,000 or so clones listed, roughly 90% were seen once. The TCR comes from a man aged 55 to 70 who had recovered from COVID-19. Sequenced input: peripheral blood. This rearrangement joins TRBV28 to TRBJ1-2, with 8 bases that match TRBD1. CDR3 in DNA: TGTGCCAGCAGTCAGGGGGCCCACTATGGCTACACCTTC. Translation: CASSQGAHYGYTF.